The rows below give T cell receptor beta chains drawn from one sample of a study of radiotherapy plus CTLA-4 blockade in lung cancer. The repertoire was sequenced with immunoSEQ multiplex PCR; TCRdb's copy has only in-frame clones and lacks some. The data contain roughly 80,000 clones, less than 85% of them singletons. This specimen was peripheral blood, taken from a patient treated with radiotherapy plus ipilimumab. The receptors shown here come from a human donor with non-small cell lung cancer whose response to radiotherapy plus ipilimumab could not be evaluated. Both conserved end residues are part of each CDR3. A D gene is named only where the DNA matches it firmly. Clone size is shown for a subset of rows, as once, few, many or a class of expanded clone.

clone size: few; D gene: NA; V gene: TRBV27; J gene: TRBJ2-1; CDR3 DNA: TGTGCCAGCAGTTTAGGTTCTCTAAATGAGCAGTTCTTC; CDR3 protein: CASSLGSLNEQFF
clone size: NA; D gene: NA; V gene: TRBV11-3; J gene: TRBJ1-1; CDR3 DNA: TGTGCCAGCAGCTCTGACAGCATGAACACTGAAGCTTTCTTT; CDR3 protein: CASSSDSMNTEAFF
clone size: NA; D gene: TRBD1; V gene: TRBV19; J gene: TRBJ1-1; CDR3 DNA: TGTGCCAGTAGTCGGGAGGGACAGGGCTTGACTGAAGCTTTCTTT; CDR3 protein: CASSREGQGLTEAFF
clone size: NA; D gene: NA; V gene: TRBV7-3; J gene: TRBJ2-1; CDR3 DNA: TGTGCCAGCAGCTCCGCAGGTGAGCAGTTCTTC; CDR3 protein: CASSSAGEQFF
clone size: NA; D gene: TRBD1; V gene: TRBV11-2; J gene: TRBJ1-4; CDR3 DNA: TGTGCCAGCAGCTCCAACAGGGGGGGTTTAAAACTGTTTTTT; CDR3 protein: CASSSNRGGLKLFF
clone size: NA; D gene: TRBD1; V gene: TRBV11-3; J gene: TRBJ1-1; CDR3 DNA: TGTGCCAGCAGCTTAGCCGGGACAGGGGGTACTGAAGCTTTCTTT; CDR3 protein: CASSLAGTGGTEAFF
clone size: NA; D gene: NA; V gene: TRBV28; J gene: TRBJ1-5; CDR3 DNA: TGTGCCAGCAGTTCCCGGCAGGTCAATCAGCCCCAGCATTTT; CDR3 protein: CASSSRQVNQPQHF
clone size: NA; D gene: TRBD1; V gene: TRBV29-1; J gene: TRBJ1-2; CDR3 DNA: TGCAGCGTTGGCGGGGACAGGGCACCCAACTATGGCTACACCTTC; CDR3 protein: CSVGGDRAPNYGYTF
clone size: NA; D gene: TRBD2; V gene: TRBV27; J gene: TRBJ2-1; CDR3 DNA: TGTGCCAGCAGTTTATCCGAATCCGGGGGGGGATTCTCCTACAATGAGCAGTTCTTC; CDR3 protein: CASSLSESGGGFSYNEQFF
clone size: NA; D gene: TRBD2; V gene: TRBV5-8; J gene: TRBJ2-7; CDR3 DNA: TGTGCCAGCAGCTTTATGAAGCGGGGGAGGAACGAGCAGTACTTC; CDR3 protein: CASSFMKRGRNEQYF
clone size: NA; D gene: TRBD1; V gene: TRBV6-5; J gene: TRBJ1-1; CDR3 DNA: TGTGCCAGCAGGGGGGACAGGGTGGACACTGAAGCTTTCTTT; CDR3 protein: CASRGDRVDTEAFF
clone size: NA; D gene: TRBD1; V gene: TRBV7-3; J gene: TRBJ2-2; CDR3 DNA: TGTGCCAGCAGCCCAGGACAGGGGGCTAGTGGGGAGCTGTTTTTT; CDR3 protein: CASSPGQGASGELFF
clone size: NA; D gene: NA; V gene: TRBV9; J gene: TRBJ2-5; CDR3 DNA: TGTGCCAGCAGCGTAGAGCAGGGGGGCACAGAGACCCAGTACTTC; CDR3 protein: CASSVEQGGTETQYF
clone size: NA; D gene: NA; V gene: TRBV21-1; J gene: TRBJ2-3; CDR3 DNA: TGTGCCAGCATTATTAGCGGGGGAACAGATACGCAGTATTTT; CDR3 protein: CASIISGGTDTQYF
clone size: NA; D gene: TRBD1; V gene: TRBV7-9; J gene: TRBJ2-5; CDR3 DNA: TGTGCCAGCAGCAAATTGTCGACAGGGCCCCAAGAGACCCAGTACTTC; CDR3 protein: CASSKLSTGPQETQYF
clone size: NA; D gene: TRBD1; V gene: TRBV25-1; J gene: TRBJ1-2; CDR3 DNA: TGTGCCAGCAGTGAGGCAGGGGGCTTCTATGGCTACACCTTC; CDR3 protein: CASSEAGGFYGYTF
clone size: NA; D gene: NA; V gene: TRBV9; J gene: TRBJ2-7; CDR3 DNA: TGTGCCAGCAGCCGTCGACAGGACTACGAGCAGTACTTC; CDR3 protein: CASSRRQDYEQYF
clone size: NA; D gene: NA; V gene: TRBV28; J gene: TRBJ1-4; CDR3 DNA: TGTGCCAGCAGTGCCGAAATGGGGGGAGAAAAACTGTTTTTT; CDR3 protein: CASSAEMGGEKLFF
clone size: NA; D gene: TRBD2; V gene: TRBV2; J gene: TRBJ2-1; CDR3 DNA: TGTGCCAGCAGTACAACTAGCGGCAATGAGCAGTTCTTC; CDR3 protein: CASSTTSGNEQFF
clone size: NA; D gene: TRBD2; V gene: TRBV7-8; J gene: TRBJ2-1; CDR3 DNA: TGTGCCAGCAGCTTAGCGAGTGGACTAGCGGGAGGGCCCTACAATGAGCAGTTCTTC; CDR3 protein: CASSLASGLAGGPYNEQFF
clone size: NA; D gene: TRBD1; V gene: TRBV2; J gene: TRBJ2-7; CDR3 DNA: TGTGCCAGCAGTCTTGGGACAGGGAGAAGCTCCTACGAGCAGTACTTC; CDR3 protein: CASSLGTGRSSYEQYF
clone size: NA; D gene: TRBD2; V gene: TRBV7-3; J gene: TRBJ2-3; CDR3 DNA: TGTGCCAGCAGCTTACCGGGAGGGATGAATACGCAGTATTTT; CDR3 protein: CASSLPGGMNTQYF
clone size: once; D gene: TRBD1; V gene: TRBV27; J gene: TRBJ2-1; CDR3 DNA: TGTGCCAGCAGTACATGGACAGGGGGGTCGAATGAGCAGTTCTTC; CDR3 protein: CASSTWTGGSNEQFF